These 5 T cell receptor beta chains share one sample of origin, sequenced in a study of cytomegalovirus exposure and HLA in healthy donors. The PCR employed 60 Vbeta primers together with 13 Jbeta primers. This table comes from immunoSEQ multiplex PCR, and its TCRdb copy is limited to in-frame clones, with some not included. Here the sample spans roughly 80,000 clones, about 88% being singletons. Sequencing used PBMCs. These receptors were collected from a woman aged 45 to 65 in good health and CMV-seronegative.

CDR3 protein: CASSPGQGKYEQYF. CDR3 nucleotide sequence: TGTGCCAGCAGTCCCGGACAGGGGAAGTACGAGCAGTACTTC. The chain couples TRBV6-5 to TRBJ2-7, with 9 bases identical to TRBD1. Germline trimming cut 5 bases from V and 4 bases from J; bases unmatched to any gene: 6. CDR1 is MNHEY and CDR2 is SVGAGI in the germline V gene. The CDR3 is 14 residues long.

CDR3 DNA sequence: TGCGCCAGCACCTTCTCTCCAGGGGACTCTGGAAACACCATATATTTT. It specifies CASTFSPGDSGNTIYF. The genes are TRBV5-1 and TRBJ1-3, with D maybe TRBD1 (6 bases). V shed 6 bases and J shed 0 bases, with 16 bases lying between them. The germline gives CDR1 SGHRS, CDR2 YFSETQ. This CDR3 contains 16 residues.

This clone was counted a few times. The chain links TRBV25-1 to TRBJ2-1, with TRBD2 matching 10 bases. This CDR3 is 15 amino acids long. Germline V gives CDR1 MGHDK, CDR2 SYGVNS. The trim removed 4 bases at V and 2 bases at J, leaving 2 bases unmatched. The CDR3 loop reads CASSVAGGTYNEQFF. CDR3 sequence (DNA): TGTGCCAGCAGTGTAGCGGGGGGAACCTACAATGAGCAGTTCTTC.

The chain links TRBV4-1 to TRBJ2-5, with TRBD2 matching 14 bases. V shed 3 bases and J 4 bases; nucleotides not matched to a gene: 10. CDR1 and CDR2 from the germline V gene are MGHRA and YSYEKL. The CDR3 extends over 18 amino acids. CDR3 in DNA: TGCGCCAGCAGCCAGCCCGGGACTAGCGGGAGTTCGGGAGAGACCCAGTACTTC. Translating gives CASSQPGTSGSSGETQYF.

The V call is TRBV14, the J call TRBJ2-1; 7 positions match TRBD2. The CDR3 spans 14 residues. With 5 bases clipped from V and 4 bases from J, the junction kept 5 bases outside the gene matches. CDR1 and CDR2 from the germline V gene are SGHDN and FVKESK. This CDR3 reads CASSSWGGYNEQFF. The CDR3 bases are TGTGCCAGCAGCTCCTGGGGGGGATACAATGAGCAGTTCTTC.